This T cell receptor (beta chain) was documented in a study of cytomegalovirus exposure and HLA in healthy donors. The PCR made use of 60 Vbeta and 13 Jbeta primers. Here immunoSEQ multiplex PCR was the method, and the copy in TCRdb shows in-frame clones only, minus some. The table records 100,000 to 120,000 clones, roughly three quarters of them present only once. V was clipped by 7 bases and J by 8 bases; unmatched bases: 9. The CDR3 loop spans 14 amino acids. Germline V gene sequence: CDR1 SGHVS, CDR2 FNYEAQ. This chain connects TRBV7-6 to TRBJ2-1; 9 nucleotides agree with TRBD2. The sample taken for sequencing was PBMCs. The sequence came from a man aged 25-45 years in good health and CMV-seropositive. DNA for the CDR3: TGTGCCAGCACCGCGCTAGCGGGGAGCCATGAGCAGTTCTTC. Translated, it gives CASTALAGSHEQFF.